Described below is a single TCR beta chain sequence and its context. In this sample, this clone turned up once. Its antigen target is currently unknown. Per-base quality was not reported, and no clone a single base away is much larger than it. The data originate from a study of cytomegalovirus exposure and HLA in healthy donors (dated by TCRdb to between 2016 and 2019). A note on the overall study: In an earlier analysis of approximately 640 of the donors, under 300 Gb of sequence data and 120 million or so unique TCR beta sequences from about 180 million T cells were reported. The study combined high-throughput TCR immunosequencing, statistical association of individual TCRs with disease status, and machine learning to predict cytomegalovirus infection status. Because of strong linkage in the cohort, 5 or 6 DR-DQ haplotypes were treated as single units for association and clustering. Donor age, sex, ethnicity and CMV serostatus were compiled together with the repertoire data. The study profiled the T cell repertoires of under 850 subjects by immunosequencing and related them to cytomegalovirus serostatus. Rather than using new phenotypic data, the later analysis identified candidate immune exposures from TCR beta sequences and from how often those sequences occurred across donors. Class I and class II HLA loci were covered by the typing at four-digit resolution. The study aimed to test whether cataloging public T cell receptors could reveal signatures of past pathogen exposure. Among the roughly 390 genotyped donors, 75% to 90% belonged to the genetic ancestry cluster associated with self-reported Caucasian donors. An early release that covered about 640 HLA-typed donors contained around 300 gigabases of sequencing data and roughly 84 million unique TCR sequences. An earlier analysis of several hundred of the donors applied high-throughput TCR beta sequencing to assess whether each TCR beta V gene segment acted as functional or pseudogenic. A later genetic analysis used genome-wide SNP genotypes for about 55% of the 666 donors, treating that subset as a discovery cohort. In a later analysis, previously published TCR beta repertoires from 666 donors were re-analyzed and high-resolution HLA genotyping was added so that TCR occurrence patterns could be studied. In addition to the first cohort of hundreds of subjects, a separate validation cohort of 120 different subjects was used. The number of donors typed differed by locus, with 629-630 for A, B, C, DRB1 and DQB1, around 500 for DQA1, 600 to 610 for DPA1, and 450 to 480 for DPB1. On average, about 240,000 unique TCR beta nucleotide sequences were sequenced per donor among 398 genotyped donors of the cohort, with about 19% of those sequences being non-productive. Every repertoire in the discovery cohort had been generated on one and the same sequencing platform.

The CDR3 holds 14 amino acids from the cysteine to the phenylalanine. The sequence is cut down to CDR3 DNA, 42 bases in frame from base 1. Via the germline V gene (reference sequence), CDR1 is MNHEY and CDR2 SMNVEV. Trimming accounts for 4 bases at V and 3 bases at J, while the number of junction bases matched to no gene is 6. Overall study outcomes, separate from this receptor: In a later analysis, most CMV-associated TCR beta chains were found to appear HLA-restricted, with HLA associations seemingly driven largely by CMV exposure. The cohort was sequenced for TCR beta chains only, and without alpha or paired-chain data the features that could be detected were limited. In a later genetic analysis, fewer N-insertions in productive TCRs were reported among donors in an Asian-associated ancestry cluster than the 666-donor mean. Most TCR sequences were observed very rarely across donors, whereas some public TCRs were present in many individuals. In an earlier analysis of approximately 590 of the donors, most TCR beta V segments appeared in productive rearrangements about 90% or about 30% of the time, broadly matching IMGT annotations. Sequencing depth was assumed to be roughly uniform across donors in the presence/absence analyses, though that assumption may not hold. Some IMGT-functional V segments, including TRBV6-2 and TRBV6-3, could not be told apart with the 87-base-pair reads, so those segments were excluded. When HLA alleles, especially DR and DQ, strongly co-occurred, TCR associations were difficult to assign to individual alleles. A further reported finding was that TCR beta sequences accurately predicted the HLA-A and HLA-B alleles for most subjects in the first cohort. In a later genetic analysis, a missense DCLRE1C variant was associated with V-gene and J-gene trimming of TCR beta chains, and the association was replicated in an independent cohort. A later analysis found that TCR association rates varied across HLA loci, with DRB1 alleles showing the most associated TCRs and HLA-C alleles the fewest. A group of highly shared sequence variants was considered likely to be a technical artifact of the sequencing pipeline. In a later analysis, 16,951 TCR beta sequences were associated with specific HLA alleles at a false discovery rate of 0.05. Because some donors lacked HLA typing at each locus, the association tests relied only on the typed subset. Because counts were too low, seventeen rarely observed V segments, including chromosome 9 orphons, were excluded from the earlier analysis of a few hundred of the donors. For the cohort, immune exposure information was limited to CMV serostatus. According to the authors, the approach could potentially be generalized to other disease states and immunological phenotypes. Three of the identified cytomegalovirus-associated TCR beta chains were confirmed in vitro to be specific for cytomegalovirus antigens. Correlated functional status among segregating V segments might reflect linkage disequilibrium, but an unknown experimental factor could not be ruled out. In both the original and validation cohorts, the classifier was reported to diagnose cytomegalovirus status with high specificity and sensitivity. The study listed 164 TCR beta chains as associated with cytomegalovirus. A later analysis found that HLA-associated TCR beta chains were more clonally expanded and had lower generation probabilities than equally common non-associated chains. Several of the top co-occurrence clusters appeared to be linked to parvovirus B19, influenza, CMV and Epstein-Barr virus, according to a later analysis.

The method was the immunoSEQ multiplex PCR assay. The multiplex PCR relied on a mix of 60 forward primers for TCR Vbeta segments and 13 reverse primers for TCR Jbeta segments. A multiplex PCR assay on genomic DNA amplified the CDR3 region of rearranged TCR beta genes. On the Illumina HiSeq System, the amplified TCR beta libraries were sequenced as 87-base-pair reads. Per the original workflow: A later analysis tallied about 77 million unique TCR beta chains across the roughly 610 repertoires, and around 12 million of those chains were shared by two or more donors. A nearest-neighbor algorithm error-corrected the raw reads and collapsed the reads into unique sequences, merging closely related sequences to remove PCR and sequencing errors. To assign V, D and J gene segments, CDR3 sequences were aligned to IMGT reference sequences. For a sequence to be retained, at least a six-nucleotide match to both a V gene segment and a J gene segment was required. A rearrangement counted as productive if the CDR3 had no stop codons and remained in frame with V and J, and every other rearrangement counted as non-productive. CDR3 was defined by IMGT convention, running from the second conserved V-encoded cysteine to the conserved J-encoded phenylalanine. Sequences without an unambiguous match to a single V gene segment were excluded from the earlier analysis of 450 to 750 of the donors. An earlier analysis of over 450 of the donors classified V segments as functional when productive rearrangements were above 56.7% and as segregating when the standard deviation between donors was above 5%. To diagnose cytomegalovirus status from the catalog of TCR beta chain sequences, a statistical classification framework was built. In a later analysis, V and J genes were assigned by comparing TCR nucleotide sequences against IMGT/GENE-DB human TR gene sequences. The TCRdist pipeline was used in a later analysis to assign CDR3 sequences and most-parsimonious VDJ recombination scenarios. A later analysis defined each TCR beta chain by its CDR3 amino acid sequence plus V-gene family, and excluded reads lacking a unique V-gene family. In a later analysis, 550 to 650 highly shared, low-generation-probability nucleotide sequences were removed to address suspected cross-contamination and a sequencing artifact. In a later analysis, a clonal expansion index for each public chain was calculated from normalized within-repertoire ranks of inferred template counts. In a later analysis, generation probabilities were computed using a VDJ recombination model fitted to out-of-frame rearrangements, and the results were checked against IGoR. A later analysis scored TCR-TCR, TCR-HLA and TCR-CMV co-occurrence with hypergeometric tests, applying a repertoire-size bias correction to TCR pairs. To estimate false discovery rates, a later analysis permuted the HLA or CMV assignments 20 times. In a later analysis, co-occurring TCRs were grouped with DBSCAN, and TCRdist sequence similarity was added when clustering was performed within HLA-allele-positive subsets. Repertoires with fewer than 30,000 or more than 120,000 public chains, plus five repertoires with anomalous nucleotide sharing, were excluded from co-occurrence clustering. TCRdb holds this immuneACCESS table with in-frame rearrangements only. Some clones are missing; in checked studies, unresolved V genes explain under half, and the rest has no known cause. The V and J calls and clone size come from that table; D and trimming were worked out from the DNA. Present in this sample are 90,000 to 95,000 clones, about 84% of which were seen just once. 1.2% of the sample is in the top ten clones.

The cohort comprised 550 to 700 healthy bone marrow donors. At the time of sampling, every cohort member was nominally healthy, though immune exposures that went unrecorded were likely present. The donor tested CMV seropositive and was one of the 289 seropositive cohort members. Every donor gave a peripheral blood sample, and the peripheral blood mononuclear cells from that sample were used for TCR beta sequencing. The Qiagen DNeasy Blood Extraction Kit was used to extract genomic DNA from the blood cell samples. The chain is assembled from TRBV27 and TRBJ2-7, and TRBD1 aligns with 7 junction nucleotides. This TCR came from a girl aged 2 to 10 in good health and CMV-seropositive. Sequenced: PBMCs. Read as DNA, the sequence is TGTGCCAGCAGTTCATACCGGGACAGCTACGAGCAGTACTTC. Translated, this is CASSSYRDSYEQYF.